Below, 10 T cell receptor beta chains from the same sample are listed, as sequenced in a study of beta chain features in type 1 diabetes. Their target antigens are unknown. Reverse transcription of all isolated RNA meant that expressed TCRB transcripts were sequenced. This table comes from immunoSEQ multiplex PCR, and its TCRdb copy is limited to in-frame clones, with some not included. The table lists a few hundred thousand clones, less than 15% of them singletons. The study, taken as a whole, reports: Shortening that was moderate but significant affected the TCRB CDR3s of Type 1 diabetes patients in all four CD4+ subsets.

Sequenced input: naive CD4+ T cells from blood. The receptors were gathered from a woman aged 18-35 years with type 1 diabetes.

This chain joins TRBV7-9 and TRBJ1-2; the D is unclear. CDR1 is SEHNR and CDR2 is FQNEAQ in the germline V gene (reference sequence). Trimming stripped 1 base from V and 6 bases from J, with 6 bases between. This CDR3 spans 12 amino acids. This chain's CDR3 is CASSLGGDGYTF. The CDR3 nucleotides read TGTGCCAGCAGCTTAGGCGGGGATGGCTACACCTTC.

This clone came up a few times. The chain couples TRBV11-2 to TRBJ2-3, with TRBD1 identical over 9 bases. This CDR3 is 17 amino acids long. Germline V gives CDR1 SGHAT, CDR2 FQNNGV. With V trimmed by 0 bases and J by 5 bases, 9 bases remained unmatched. CDR3 sequence (DNA): TGTGCCAGCAGCTTAGATCCCCTCGGACAGGGGCGAGATACGCAGTATTTT. Translation: CASSLDPLGQGRDTQYF.

To note about this clone: At the DNA level, this CDR3 is encoded by other sequences in the same sample as well. The chain recombines TRBV29-1 with TRBJ1-1; D not resolved. Germline V gene lookup returns CDR1 SQVTM and CDR2 ANQGSEA. The CDR3 runs 13 residues. Trimming pared 4 bases from V and 0 bases from J, leaving 9 bases between. CDR3: CSVAGRMNTEAFF. CDR3 coding DNA: TGCAGCGTTGCAGGCAGAATGAACACTGAAGCTTTCTTT.

With respect to this clone: The sample contains more than one DNA sequence encoding this CDR3. V usage is TRBV18 and J usage is TRBJ2-2, with 7 bases identical to TRBD1. The V segment lost 6 bases and the J segment 1 base; nucleotides outside the gene matches: 5. This CDR3 has 15 residues. Per germline, CDR1 KGHSH and CDR2 LQKENI. This CDR3 is CASSPGDRNTGELFF. DNA for the CDR3: TGTGCCAGCTCCCCAGGGGACAGGAACACCGGGGAGCTGTTTTTT.

This clone was counted many times. This chain connects TRBV7-9 to TRBJ2-7; 10 bases match TRBD2. In germline, CDR1 is SEHNR, CDR2 FQNEAQ (reference sequence). V lost 3 bases to trimming and J lost 5 bases; unmatched junction nucleotides: 4. CDR3 length equals 14 residues. The CDR3 spells CASSFPGTSDEQYF. CDR3 coding DNA: TGTGCCAGCAGCTTCCCCGGGACTAGCGACGAGCAGTACTTC. Together with reference TRBV7-9 and TRBJ2-7, the CDR3 gives the full variable domain: DTGVSQNPRHKITKRGQNVTFRCDPISEHNRLYWYRQTLGQGPEFLTYFQNEAQLEKSRLLSDRFSAERPKGSFSTLEIQRTEQGDSAMYLCASSFPGTSDEQYFGPGTRLTVT.

This clone has only a few counts. This rearrangement joins TRBV7-2 to TRBJ1-2; 11 bases align to TRBD1. The CDR3 runs 17 residues. Trimming cost V 5 bases and J 6 bases; bases outside gene matches: 14. Germline CDR1 and CDR2: SGHTA and FQGNSA. CDR3 residues: CASSPGQGGVQWHGYTF. CDR3 nucleotide sequence: TGTGCCAGCAGCCCGGGACAGGGGGGGGTTCAGTGGCATGGCTACACCTTC.

Only a few counts were recorded for this clone. This chain connects TRBV5-1 to TRBJ2-1; 8 bases match TRBD1. The germline CDR1 and CDR2 sequences are SGHRS and YFSETQ. Trimming took 4 bases from V and 0 from J; bases not matched to a gene: 3. The CDR3 runs to 15 residues. CDR3 nucleotides: TGCGCCAGCAGCACACAGGGGGGCTCCTACAATGAGCAGTTCTTC. This sequence encodes CASSTQGGSYNEQFF.

This CDR3 is CASSKGLAGANEQFF. CDR3 bases: TGTGCCAGCAGTAAGGGACTAGCGGGAGCCAATGAGCAGTTCTTC. The rearrangement joins TRBV27 to TRBJ2-1; 14 bases are a match to TRBD2. The CDR3 totals 15 residues. The ends lost 5 bases at V and 6 bases at J; junction bases unmatched: 3. Germline CDR1 and CDR2: MNHEY and SMNVEV (reference sequence).

This clone appeared once. The J gene is TRBJ1-2, the V gene TRBV7-2; D gene ambiguous. Trimming took 5 bases from V and 6 from J, leaving 19 bases between them. This CDR3 comprises 15 residues. Germline-derived CDR1 and CDR2 are SGHTA and FQGNSA. The CDR3 sequence: CASSLSREALDGYTF. The CDR3 nucleotides read TGTGCCAGCAGCCTGTCTCGGGAGGCTTTAGATGGCTACACCTTC.

Only a few counts were recorded for this clone. V is TRBV28 and J is TRBJ1-2; 7 bases agree with TRBD1. CDR3 size: 15 residues. The V and J ends lost 2 bases and 4 bases, in that order; junction bases with no gene match: 7. Per germline, CDR1 MDHEN and CDR2 SYDVKM. CDR3 sequence reads: CASSLSGGTAYGYTF. The CDR3, as DNA: TGTGCCAGCAGTTTAAGCGGAGGGACAGCCTATGGCTACACCTTC.